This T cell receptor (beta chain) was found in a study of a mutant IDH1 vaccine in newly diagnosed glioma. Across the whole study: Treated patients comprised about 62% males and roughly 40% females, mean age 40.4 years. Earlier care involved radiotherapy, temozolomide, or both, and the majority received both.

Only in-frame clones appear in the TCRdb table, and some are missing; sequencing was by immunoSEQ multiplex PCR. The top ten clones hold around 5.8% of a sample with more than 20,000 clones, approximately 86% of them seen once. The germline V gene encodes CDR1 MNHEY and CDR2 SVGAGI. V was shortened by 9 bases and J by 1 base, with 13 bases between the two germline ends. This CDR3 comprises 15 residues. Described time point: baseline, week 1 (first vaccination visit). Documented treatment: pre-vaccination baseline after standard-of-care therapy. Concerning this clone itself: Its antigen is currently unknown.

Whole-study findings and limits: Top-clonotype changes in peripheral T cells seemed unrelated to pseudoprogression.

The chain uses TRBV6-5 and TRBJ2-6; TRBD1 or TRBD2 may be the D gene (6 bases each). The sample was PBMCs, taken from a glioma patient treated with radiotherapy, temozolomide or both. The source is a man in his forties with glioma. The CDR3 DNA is TGTGCCAGTAAGGGGGGTCCATCTGGGGCCAACGTCCTGACTTTC. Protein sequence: CASKGGPSGANVLTF.